This entry is about one T cell receptor (beta chain). What it binds is not known. The data are from a study of shared clonotypes between healthy human individuals. Study findings and constraints: The study sampled only blood, and tissue repertoires likely differ.

Assay runs were performed at deep level. Profiling relied on immunoSEQ multiplex PCR, and the TCRdb table lists in-frame clones only, not all of them. The table has some 2,500,000 clones, 85% to 95% seen once. Germline V CDR1 and CDR2: LGHNA, YNFKEQ. V dropped 5 bases and J dropped 5 bases, with 16 bases sitting between them. The CDR3 totals 15 residues. The sequencing input was naive CD4+ T cells from PBMCs. The subset denotes: CD45RA+ positively selected. The receptor comes from a man between 18 and 29 years old in good health. Some clones in this sample may be carry-over from other donors' samples. J is TRBJ1-3 and V is TRBV4-2; D is possibly TRBD1 (5 bases). CDR3 DNA: TGTGCCAGCAGCAAATTTGGGGGGGAACGAAACACCATATATTTT. Translating gives CASSKFGGERNTIYF.